The clone carrying this T cell receptor (beta chain) was recorded only once. This sample is part of a study of cytomegalovirus exposure and HLA in healthy donors. The PCR had 60 Vbeta and 13 Jbeta primers. Data came from immunoSEQ multiplex PCR; TCRdb stores just in-frame clones and leaves some out. This sample has approximately 190,000 clones, with about four fifths found just once. Unmatched junction bases numbered 5, after V lost 2 bases and J lost 9 bases. The CDR3 contains 14 residues. Germline assignment: CDR1 SGDLS and CDR2 YYNGEE. The TCR was taken from a boy younger than 18 in good health and CMV-seronegative. This chain joins TRBV9 and TRBJ2-1; 10 nucleotides line up with TRBD1. The sequenced sample was PBMCs. The CDR3 DNA sequence: TGTGCCAGCAGCGTGGGACAGGGGCTCTTTGAGCAGTTCTTC. Residues: CASSVGQGLFEQFF.